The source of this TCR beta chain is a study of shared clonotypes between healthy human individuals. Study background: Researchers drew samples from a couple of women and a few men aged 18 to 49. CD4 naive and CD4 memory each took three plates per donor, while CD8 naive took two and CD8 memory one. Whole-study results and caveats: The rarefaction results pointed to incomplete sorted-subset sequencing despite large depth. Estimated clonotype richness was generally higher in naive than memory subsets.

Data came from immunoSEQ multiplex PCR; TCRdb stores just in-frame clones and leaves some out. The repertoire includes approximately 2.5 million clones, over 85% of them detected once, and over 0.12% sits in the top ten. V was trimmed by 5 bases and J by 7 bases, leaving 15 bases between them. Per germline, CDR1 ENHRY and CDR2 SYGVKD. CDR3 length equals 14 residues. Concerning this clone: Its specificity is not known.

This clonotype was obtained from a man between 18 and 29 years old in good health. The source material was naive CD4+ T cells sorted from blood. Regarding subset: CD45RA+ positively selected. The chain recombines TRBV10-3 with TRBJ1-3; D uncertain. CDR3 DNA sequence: TGTGCCATCAGTTCCCAACGGCCGGGTAACACCATATATTTT. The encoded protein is CAISSQRPGNTIYF.